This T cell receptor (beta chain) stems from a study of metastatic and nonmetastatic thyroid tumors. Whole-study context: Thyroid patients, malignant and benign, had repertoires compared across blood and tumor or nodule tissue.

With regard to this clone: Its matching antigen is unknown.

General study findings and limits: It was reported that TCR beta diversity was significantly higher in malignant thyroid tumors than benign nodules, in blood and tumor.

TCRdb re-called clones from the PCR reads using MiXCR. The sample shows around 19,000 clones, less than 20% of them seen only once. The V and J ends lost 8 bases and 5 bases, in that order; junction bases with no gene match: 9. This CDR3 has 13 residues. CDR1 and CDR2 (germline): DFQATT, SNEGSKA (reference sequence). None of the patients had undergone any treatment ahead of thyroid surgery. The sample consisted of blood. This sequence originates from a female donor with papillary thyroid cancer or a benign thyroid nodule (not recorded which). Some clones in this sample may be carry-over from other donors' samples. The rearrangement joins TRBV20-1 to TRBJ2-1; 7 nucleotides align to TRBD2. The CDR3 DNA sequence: TGCAGTATCGAGCGGGGTGAAAACAATGAGCAGTTCTTC. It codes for CSIERGENNEQFF.